One and the same sample provided the 15 T cell receptor beta chains below, sequenced in a study of T cell responses to AZD1222 COVID-19 vaccine. The protocol was immunoSEQ multiplex PCR, while the TCRdb copy is restricted to in-frame clones and leaves out a portion. The table records roughly 120,000 clones, approximately 88% of them present only once. Sample: peripheral blood, taken on day 0 of MenACWY control vaccination. The receptors originated from an adult in good health.

The genes are TRBV11-2 and TRBJ1-6, with 8 positions matching TRBD1. The CDR3 sequence is 15 residues long. V shed 2 bases and J 6 bases; nucleotides not matched to a gene: 3. CDR1 and CDR2 from the germline V gene are SGHAT and FQNNGV. The CDR3 DNA sequence: TGTGCCAGCAGCTTACCGGACAGGGCTAATTCACCCCTCCACTTT. Its protein is CASSLPDRANSPLHF.

This chain uses TRBV7-2 with TRBJ1-2, with D maybe TRBD1 (6 bases). Germline V lookup: CDR1 SGHTA, CDR2 FQGNSA. Trimming took 5 bases from V and 2 from J, leaving 12 bases between them. This CDR3 region has 14 residues. Written as DNA, the CDR3 is TGTGCCAGCAGCACTCAAGGGGGAAACTATGGCTACACCTTC. Residues: CASSTQGGNYGYTF. Full variable domain (outside the CDR3, taken from reference TRBV7-2 and TRBJ1-2): GAGVSQSPSNKVTEKGKDVELRCDPISGHTALYWYRQSLGQGLEFLIYFQGNSAPDKSGLPSDRFSAERTGGSVSTLTIQRTQQEDSAVYLCASSTQGGNYGYTFGSGTRLTVV.

The chain carries TRBV4-1 and TRBJ2-2; D is uncertain. This CDR3 contains 14 residues. Trimming removed 1 base at V and 5 bases at J, with 8 bases between. Looked up from germline, CDR1 is MGHRA and CDR2 is YSYEKL. CDR3 DNA sequence: TGCGCCAGCAGCCAAGTTGGATCGACCGGGGAGCTGTTTTTT. This gives the protein CASSQVGSTGELFF.

The J gene is TRBJ1-5, the V gene TRBV28; D unclear. This CDR3 spans 15 amino acids. Germline CDR1 MDHEN, CDR2 SYDVKM. Trimming left V 5 bases short and J 1 base short, with 12 bases between. In DNA, the CDR3 is TGTGCCAGCAGTCCATACACCATCAGCAATCAGCCCCAGCATTTT. Translation gives CASSPYTISNQPQHF.

V gene TRBV7-8 combines with J gene TRBJ2-1; no clear D. V dropped 5 bases and J dropped 8 bases, with 13 bases sitting between them. The CDR3 is made up of 13 amino acids. Germline lookup yields CDR1 SGHVS and CDR2 FQNEAQ. CDR3 in amino acids: CASSPRVSHEQFF. As DNA, the CDR3 is TGTGCCAGCAGCCCAAGGGTTAGCCATGAGCAGTTCTTC.

CDR3 sequence: CASSPWGRDEKLFF. In DNA, the CDR3 is TGTGCCAGCAGCCCGTGGGGGCGGGATGAAAAACTGTTTTTT. V and J are TRBV4-2 and TRBJ1-4; tentatively, D is TRBD1 (6 bases). V dropped 4 bases and J dropped 6 bases, with 12 bases sitting between them. Germline V lookup: CDR1 LGHNA, CDR2 YNFKEQ. The CDR3 totals 14 residues.

This chain links TRBV9 with TRBJ2-4; a weak D match, TRBD1 (6 bases). Trimming pared 3 bases from V and 4 bases from J, leaving 17 bases between. The CDR3 runs to 16 residues. From germline, CDR1 is SGDLS and CDR2 YYNGEE. The CDR3 coding sequence is TGTGCCAGCAGCGACCCGGTTTGGGGGCGAAAAAACATTCAGTACTTC. It codes for CASSDPVWGRKNIQYF.

The chain combines TRBV9 with TRBJ1-2; no definite D call. Germline V CDR1 and CDR2: SGDLS, YYNGEE. The V end lost 3 bases, the J end lost 4 bases, and 13 bases lay between the germline ends. CDR3 length: 14 amino acids. The CDR3 here is CASSDAGLGYGYTF. In DNA, the CDR3 is TGTGCCAGCAGCGACGCCGGGTTAGGCTATGGCTACACCTTC.

The gene calls are TRBV9 and TRBJ2-1; D is possibly TRBD2 (5 bases). CDR1 and CDR2 from the germline V gene are SGDLS and YYNGEE. CDR3 length equals 15 residues. The V and J ends lost 0 bases and 2 bases respectively, with 9 bases between them. The CDR3 here is CASSVGTGTYNEQFF. In DNA, the CDR3 is TGTGCCAGCAGCGTAGGAACGGGAACCTACAATGAGCAGTTCTTC.

V gene TRBV27 combines with J gene TRBJ1-6, with a possible D match to TRBD1 (6 bases). This CDR3 has 17 amino acids. V was trimmed by 5 bases and J by 0 bases, leaving 14 bases between them. The germline V gene has CDR1 MNHEY and CDR2 SMNVEV (reference sequence). The chain's CDR3 is CASSPNRDSSYNSPLHF. CDR3 DNA: TGTGCCAGCAGTCCCAACAGGGATAGCTCCTATAATTCACCCCTCCACTTT.

In DNA form, the CDR3 reads TGTGCCAGCAGCGTAGACATTGTCCCTAGTGGGGCCAACGTCCTGACTTTC. Protein product: CASSVDIVPSGANVLTF. The chain has TRBV9 and TRBJ2-6; unclear D gene. The CDR3 consists of 17 residues. Between the trimmed V and J ends, which lost 0 bases and 3 bases, there was a span of 13 bases. Germline assignment: CDR1 SGDLS and CDR2 YYNGEE.

This chain uses TRBV11-2 with TRBJ1-1, with D perhaps TRBD1 (5 bases). The germline CDR1 and CDR2 sequences are SGHAT and FQNNGV. The CDR3 is 16 residues long. With 2 bases removed from V and 0 bases from J, the gap between germline ends came to 13 bases. The CDR3 sequence is CASSLRFGTVNTEAFF. CDR3 nucleotide sequence: TGTGCCAGCAGCTTACGGTTCGGGACGGTGAACACTGAAGCTTTCTTT. Full variable domain (remainder filled in from reference TRBV11-2 and TRBJ1-1): EAGVAQSPRYKIIEKRQSVAFWCNPISGHATLYWYQQILGQGPKLLIQFQNNGVVDDSQLPKDRFSAERLKGVDSTLKIQPAKLEDSAVYLCASSLRFGTVNTEAFFGQGTRLTVV.

This chain connects TRBV5-4 to TRBJ2-3; 12 bases match TRBD2. V shed 4 bases, J shed 2 bases, and the junction held 5 bases outside the gene matches. The CDR3 runs to 16 residues. Germline CDR1 and CDR2: SGHNT and YYREEE (reference sequence). The CDR3 reads CASSPRTSGVTDTQYF. DNA for the CDR3: TGTGCCAGCAGCCCACGGACTAGCGGGGTCACAGATACGCAGTATTTT. Filled out from reference TRBV5-4 and TRBJ2-3, the complete variable domain reads ETGVTQSPTHLIKTRGQQVTLRCSSQSGHNTVSWYQQALGQGPQFIFQYYREEENGRGNFPPRFSGLQFPNYSSELNVNALELDDSALYLCASSPRTSGVTDTQYFGPGTRLTVL.

The V call is TRBV6-5, the J call TRBJ2-2; D is unclear. Trimming removed 6 bases from V and 5 bases from J, with 13 bases in between. In germline, CDR1 is MNHEY, CDR2 SVGAGI. The CDR3 loop spans 14 amino acids. CDR3 nucleotide sequence: TGTGCCAGCAGCTATGGATTAGATACCGGGGAGCTGTTTTTT. As protein: CASSYGLDTGELFF.

The table lists this clone with a count of one. The chain carries TRBV3-1 (or the pseudogene TRBV3-2) and TRBJ2-7, with D unclear. CDR3 length: 14 amino acids. V lost 1 base, J lost 5 bases, and 12 bases lay in between. Germline CDR1 LGHDT, CDR2 YNNKEL (reference sequence). CDR3 in DNA: TGTGCCAGCAGCCAAGGTAGTCTAGTTAACGAGCAGTACTTC. Protein sequence: CASSQGSLVNEQYF.